This is a list of T cell receptor beta chains from one sample in a study of regulatory T cells in long-lasting Graves disease. TCRdb analysed the multiplex PCR reads with MiXCR anew, one entry per CDR3 protein. The table has roughly 490,000 distinct CDR3 sequences, roughly 23% seen once. Sequencing was performed on peripheral blood mononuclear cells (PBMCs), taken when the disease was refractory, from a patient treated with antithyroid drugs. These receptors were obtained from a female donor with Graves disease. Both conserved end residues are trimmed from each CDR3. Fields, in order: V gene, clone size, D gene, J gene, CDR3 protein. A D gene is named only where the DNA matches it firmly. Not all rows give a size; the values are once, few, many and, for expanded clones, a class.

>TRBV7-9|NA|TRBD2|TRBJ2-4
ASSPGGKNIQY
>TRBV28|many|NA|TRBJ2-4
ASSFSADIQY
>TRBV6-5|many|TRBD1|TRBJ1-2
ASSYAGDRAGGYT
>TRBV30|NA|NA|TRBJ1-1
AWSVTENTEAF
>TRBV2|few|NA|TRBJ1-3
ASSIRSGNTIY
>TRBV12-3/TRBV12-4|many|NA|TRBJ2-5
ASSFWGSRETQY
>TRBV19|many|NA|TRBJ1-1
ASAVNTEAF
>TRBV11-1|many|TRBD1|TRBJ1-1
ASSPGQQGFTEAF
>TRBV11-2|many|NA|TRBJ2-5
ASRSPRDGPQGTQY
>TRBV7-2|NA|TRBD1|TRBJ2-3
ASSDRGLSTQY
>TRBV6-2/TRBV6-3|NA|NA|TRBJ1-5
ASSYSWGNQPQH
>TRBV6-9|many|NA|TRBJ2-7
ASSYRREAYEQY
>TRBV20-1|few|NA|TRBJ2-7
SARSWDGSSYEQY
>TRBV7-9|few|NA|TRBJ1-1
ASRQGDMWNTEAF
>TRBV28|medium-sized|NA|TRBJ1-2
ASIRNPGDLLLYGYT
>TRBV9|NA|NA|TRBJ1-5
ASSVDPSLNQPQH
>TRBV20-1|few|TRBD1|TRBJ2-7
SASLGQGYEQY
>TRBV19|NA|NA|TRBJ1-2
ASLPPGEKLNYGYT
>TRBV7-9|few|TRBD1|TRBJ2-7
ASSYGTGASPYEQY
>TRBV6-1|many|NA|TRBJ1-1
ASSERGQGNTEAF
>TRBV6-1|NA|NA|TRBJ2-4
ASSARDIQY
>TRBV6-1|NA|TRBD1|TRBJ2-7
ASSYLGTAIYEQY
>TRBV24-1|NA|TRBD1|TRBJ2-1
ATSDLGQGVDEQF
>TRBV7-8|few|NA|TRBJ1-2
ASSSYGLLQDGYT
>TRBV18|NA|NA|TRBJ1-4
ASSPPNPGESEKLF
>TRBV12-3/TRBV12-4|many|NA|TRBJ2-7
ASSSRPSREQY
>TRBV6-1|few|NA|TRBJ2-7
ASRIQEPYEQY
>TRBV30|once|NA|TRBJ1-5
AWSLGAGTNQPQH
>TRBV6-1|many|TRBD1|TRBJ1-2
ASTRQGAYGYT
>TRBV7-2|NA|TRBD2|TRBJ2-1
ASSLATSGGAYEQF
>TRBV7-3|NA|NA|TRBJ2-7
ASSPTRAEFYEQY
>TRBV28|NA|NA|TRBJ2-6
ASTDSGLLSGANVLT
>TRBV6-2/TRBV6-3|NA|TRBD2|TRBJ2-3
ASRGLAGGSPQDTQY
>TRBV5-1|NA|NA|TRBJ2-7
ASSSNPGRTGSYEQY
>TRBV28|many|NA|TRBJ1-1
ASRPGHLLEAF